The 21 T cell receptor beta chains listed next were all sequenced from one sample in a study of human T cells and chemical hapten exposure. The time point denotes: pre-sensitization, week 0. The treatment here: therapeutic diphenylcyclopropenone sensitization with weekly scalp DPC. TCRdb independently ran MiXCR on the RACE reads; one entry per CDR3 protein. The sample lists around 260,000 distinct CDR3 sequences, over 8% occurring once. Sample: whole blood, taken in connection with sensitization to the hapten diphenylcyclopropenone (DPC). The receptors derive from a woman aged 40 to 49 with alopecia areata. Some clones in this sample may be carry-over from other donors' samples.

The chain couples TRBV6-5 to TRBJ2-7; D may be TRBD2 (6 bases). The CDR3 is made up of 15 amino acids. CDR1 MNHEY and CDR2 SVGAGI come from the germline V gene. V was pared by 0 bases and J by 2 bases, with 11 bases between. The CDR3 DNA reads TGTGCCAGCAGTTACTCGCGGGGCGGTACCTACGAGCAGTACTTC. Its protein is CASSYSRGGTYEQYF.

This clonotype was picked up a small number of times. V usage is TRBV3-1 and J usage is TRBJ2-5; no definite D call. V lost 5 bases and J lost 1, with 14 bases in between. Germline V gene data show CDR1 as LGHDT and CDR2 as YNNKEL (reference sequence). The CDR3 totals 15 residues. The CDR3 nucleotides read TGTGCCAGCAGCAACACCCCATGGCCCCAAGAGACCCAGTACTTC. The encoded protein is CASSNTPWPQETQYF.

This clonotype was seen at least ten times. The chain recombines TRBV7-3 with TRBJ1-5; TRBD1 matches 8 bases. Germline CDR1 is SGHTA and CDR2 is FQGTGA. Losses at the gene ends were 5 bases for V and 5 bases for J; bases not matched to a gene: 5. This CDR3 comprises 14 residues. The CDR3 loop reads CASSPGQGYQPQHF. The CDR3 region has the DNA TGTGCCAGCAGCCCTGGACAGGGATATCAGCCCCAGCATTTT.

This clonotype was counted only a few times. This sequence joins TRBV6-5 and TRBJ2-1; D call uncertain. The ends were cut back, 4 bases at V and 7 bases at J, with 8 bases in the middle. The germline V gene encodes CDR1 MNHEY and CDR2 SVGAGI. This CDR3 is built from 12 residues. CDR3: CASSLSRNEQFF. In DNA, the CDR3 is TGTGCCAGCAGTTTGAGTAGAAATGAGCAGTTCTTC.

J is TRBJ2-1 and V is TRBV6-2 or TRBV6-3, with 7 bases that match TRBD2. Germline CDR1 reads MNHEY; CDR2 reads SVGEGT. With V trimmed by 5 bases and J by 4 bases, 8 bases remained unmatched. This CDR3 comprises 15 residues. The DNA of the CDR3 is TGTGCCAGCAGTATCCAGCGGGGCCCTTACAATGAGCAGTTCTTC. Translation gives CASSIQRGPYNEQFF.

The chain employs TRBV2 and TRBJ1-5, with 7 bases that match TRBD1. Germline V gives CDR1 SNHLY, CDR2 FYNNEI. CDR3 length equals 16 residues. V gave up 5 bases and J gave up 4 bases; unmatched junction bases: 11. This CDR3 reads CASSPTTGRGNQPQHF. CDR3 sequence (DNA): TGTGCCAGCAGTCCAACGACAGGGCGAGGAAATCAGCCCCAGCATTTT.

This clonotype was seen more than once but under ten times. The rearrangement uses TRBV5-1 and TRBJ2-7; the match to TRBD2 covers 10 bases. The CDR3 covers 16 residues. From germline, CDR1 is SGHRS and CDR2 YFSETQ. Trimming cost V 7 bases and J 6 bases; bases outside gene matches: 16. The CDR3 sequence: CASSHSGPSGSGEQYF. CDR3 coding DNA: TGCGCCAGCTCCCATTCCGGCCCTAGCGGGAGTGGCGAGCAGTACTTC.

This clonotype was found a few times. The rearrangement joins TRBV2 to TRBJ2-5; D perhaps matches TRBD1 (6 bases). The CDR3 spans 14 residues. Germline V lookup: CDR1 SNHLY, CDR2 FYNNEI. The germline V and J ends were trimmed by 6 bases and 2 bases, with 13 bases remaining between them. The CDR3 DNA follows: TGTGCCAGCAGGCCCCTGACAGGACAAGAGACCCAGTACTTC. Encoded protein: CASRPLTGQETQYF.

This clonotype was counted between two and nine times. The chain joins TRBV7-9 to TRBJ1-1, with 8 bases matching TRBD1. J was trimmed by 4 bases and V by 5 bases; bases with no gene match: 6. Germline assignment: CDR1 SEHNR and CDR2 FQNEAQ (reference sequence). CDR3 length equals 14 residues. This CDR3 reads CASSDRGVATEAFF. The CDR3, as DNA: TGTGCCAGCAGCGACAGGGGAGTAGCCACTGAAGCTTTCTTT.

The chain joins TRBV7-9 to TRBJ2-1, with D possibly being TRBD2 (6 bases). This CDR3 is built from 13 residues. Trimming removed 2 bases from V and 5 bases from J, with 7 bases in between. Germline V lookup: CDR1 SEHNR, CDR2 FQNEAQ (reference sequence). CDR3 bases: TGTGCCAGCAGCTTACGGGGGAACAATGAGCAGTTCTTC. Protein: CASSLRGNNEQFF.

This clonotype was detected only a few times. The chain uses TRBV29-1 and TRBJ2-1, with 7 bases lining up with TRBD2. With 3 bases clipped from V and 6 bases from J, the junction kept 8 bases outside the gene matches. Looked up from germline, CDR1 is SQVTM and CDR2 is ANQGSEA. CDR3 size: 14 residues. The CDR3 here is CSVEELAEGNEQFF. The CDR3 nucleotides read TGCAGCGTTGAGGAGCTAGCGGAAGGCAATGAGCAGTTCTTC.

In this sample, this clonotype turned up many times. The chain combines TRBV28 with TRBJ1-5; no clear D gene. Germline CDR1 reads MDHEN; CDR2 reads SYDVKM. The CDR3 covers 15 residues. V dropped 6 bases and J dropped 4 bases, with 16 bases sitting between them. CDR3 sequence: CASSPPTRENQPQHF. Written as DNA, the CDR3 is TGTGCCAGCAGCCCACCCACACGGGAAAATCAGCCCCAGCATTTT.

The chain employs TRBV29-1 and TRBJ2-5; D uncertain. This CDR3 comprises 13 residues. Trimming left V 5 bases short and J 2 bases short, with 12 bases between. The germline V gene has CDR1 SQVTM and CDR2 ANQGSEA. The CDR3 loop reads CSVTGQAQETQYF. CDR3 in DNA: TGCAGCGTTACCGGGCAGGCTCAAGAGACCCAGTACTTC.

This chain links TRBV29-1 with TRBJ2-3, with 8 nucleotides matching TRBD1. The CDR3 extends over 14 amino acids. CDR1 SQVTM and CDR2 ANQGSEA come from the germline V gene. Trimming at V came to 2 bases and at J to 1 base, leaving 2 bases not matched to a gene. The CDR3 DNA is TGCAGCGTTGAACAGGGGGCAGGCACAGATACGCAGTATTTT. Encoded protein: CSVEQGAGTDTQYF.

This sequence joins TRBV28 and TRBJ2-1, with 7 bases matching TRBD2. The junction had 10 bases not matched to a gene; V was cut back by 2 bases and J by 0 bases. The CDR3 has 18 residues. Looked up from germline, CDR1 is MDHEN and CDR2 is SYDVKM. DNA for the CDR3: TGTGCCAGCAGTTTACTCTGGGGGAGGGCGAACTCCTACAATGAGCAGTTCTTC. Protein: CASSLLWGRANSYNEQFF.

In this sample, this clonotype turned up a few times. This chain uses TRBV5-5 with TRBJ2-7, with D perhaps matching TRBD1 (6 bases). The CDR3 covers 15 residues. V lost 3 bases, J lost 0 bases, and 13 bases lay in between. In germline, CDR1 is SGHKS, CDR2 YYEKEE (reference sequence). DNA of the CDR3: TGTGCCAGCAGCTCTACAGGGAGAAGCTCCTACGAGCAGTACTTC. Translation: CASSSTGRSSYEQYF.

This clonotype was picked up a small number of times. The chain links TRBV6-2 or TRBV6-3 to TRBJ2-5, with D unclear. CDR1 and CDR2 from the germline V gene are MNHEY and SVGEGT. Deletions cut 2 bases from V and 5 bases from J, with 9 bases between. CDR3 size: 13 residues. The CDR3 DNA reads as TGTGCCAGCAGTTACGGCTGGCGCGAGACCCAGTACTTC. Amino acid sequence: CASSYGWRETQYF.

CDR3 in DNA: TGCGCCAGCAGCCGGAATATAGCAGAAACGAACACCGGGGAGCTGTTTTTT. Protein product: CASSRNIAETNTGELFF. The chain couples TRBV5-1 to TRBJ2-2; no clear D. Trimming pared 4 bases from V and 0 bases from J, leaving 16 bases between. Germline V gene sequence: CDR1 SGHRS, CDR2 YFSETQ. The CDR3 is 17 residues long. The complete variable domain, with remaining parts taken from reference TRBV5-1 and TRBJ2-2, reads KAGVTQTPRYLIKTRGQQVTLSCSPISGHRSVSWYQQTPGQGLQFLFEYFSETQRNKGNFPGRFSGRQFSNSRSEMNVSTLELGDSALYLCASSRNIAETNTGELFFGEGSRLTVL.

The V call is TRBV7-9, the J call TRBJ1-4, with D perhaps TRBD1 (6 bases). The V end lost 5 bases, the J end lost 8 bases, and 18 bases lay between the germline ends. The CDR3 runs 15 residues. CDR1 is SEHNR and CDR2 is FQNEAQ in the germline V gene (reference sequence). CDR3 protein: CASSPSRGGGEKLFF. DNA of the CDR3: TGTGCCAGCAGCCCATCCCGCGGGGGCGGGGAAAAACTGTTTTTT. The full variable domain, in which reference TRBV7-9 and TRBJ1-4 provide the parts outside the CDR3, is DTGVSQNPRHKITKRGQNVTFRCDPISEHNRLYWYRQTLGQGPEFLTYFQNEAQLEKSRLLSDRFSAERPKGSFSTLEIQRTEQGDSAMYLCASSPSRGGGEKLFFGSGTQLSVL.

This clonotype was counted ten times or more. This rearrangement joins TRBV20-1 to TRBJ2-1, with D perhaps TRBD1 (5 bases). The CDR3 extends over 14 amino acids. V was shortened by 2 bases and J by 4 bases, with 12 bases between the two germline ends. Germline CDR1 is DFQATT and CDR2 is SNEGSKA (reference sequence). CDR3 sequence (DNA): TGCAGTGCTAGACAGGGTACCCCTTACAATGAGCAGTTCTTC. Translating gives CSARQGTPYNEQFF.

The V gene is TRBV15, the J gene TRBJ2-5; D might be TRBD1 (5 bases). Deletions cut 2 bases from V and 4 bases from J, with 8 bases between. The CDR3 is made up of 13 amino acids. Germline values: CDR1 LNHNV, CDR2 YYDKDF (reference sequence). In nucleotides, the CDR3 is TGTGCCACCAGCAGACAGGGTCGAGAGACCCAGTACTTC. Its protein is CATSRQGRETQYF.